The rows below give T cell receptor beta chains drawn from one sample of a study of neoadjuvant anti-PD-1 for oral cavity cancer. Clones were sequenced by immunoSEQ multiplex PCR, and TCRdb holds only the in-frame ones, with some missing. The table lists fewer than 35,000 clones, 80% to 90% of them singletons, with roughly 3.4% in the top ten. The sequencing used PBMCs, collected before nivolumab (anti-PD-1) treatment. The receptors were sampled from a person between 40 and 79 years old with oral cavity squamous cell carcinoma. The CDR3 runs from the conserved cysteine through the conserved F or W. Fields, in order: CDR3 DNA, CDR3 protein, V gene, J gene, D gene, clone size. D genes are given only for firm matches. Size is omitted from some rows. Given values are once, few, many or a class for expanded clones.

DNA: TGTGCCAGCAGCTTAGGGTCCCAGGAAGAGACCCAGTACTTC; CDR3: CASSLGSQEETQYF; V: TRBV7-2; J: TRBJ2-5; D: NA; size: NA
DNA: TGTGCCAGCAGTGGACCTTCGGGAAACACCATATATTTT; CDR3: CASSGPSGNTIYF; V: TRBV2; J: TRBJ1-3; D: NA; size: NA
DNA: TGCGCCAGCAGCAAGTCCTCAAGGACAGCCACCTCCTCTGGAAACACCATATATTTT; CDR3: CASSKSSRTATSSGNTIYF; V: TRBV4-1; J: TRBJ1-3; D: NA; size: NA
DNA: TGTGCCAGCAGCCTGGGACTAGCGGGGGCTATTCACCAAGAGACCCAGTACTTC; CDR3: CASSLGLAGAIHQETQYF; V: TRBV11-2; J: TRBJ2-5; D: TRBD2; size: NA
DNA: TGTGCCAGCAGTTTACAGGGTCTGGGCAATCAGCCCCAGCATTTT; CDR3: CASSLQGLGNQPQHF; V: TRBV27; J: TRBJ1-5; D: NA; size: NA
DNA: TGTGCCAGTAGTTCCACAGGGTTTGAGCAGTTCTTC; CDR3: CASSSTGFEQFF; V: TRBV19; J: TRBJ2-1; D: NA; size: NA
DNA: TGTGCCAGCAGCAAAGGGGCCGATAACTATGGCTACACCTTC; CDR3: CASSKGADNYGYTF; V: TRBV5-4; J: TRBJ1-2; D: NA; size: few
DNA: TGTGCCAGCAGCCAGTTACTAGCGGGGTTGTACAATGAGCAGTTCTTC; CDR3: CASSQLLAGLYNEQFF; V: TRBV14; J: TRBJ2-1; D: TRBD2; size: NA
DNA: TGTGCCAGCAGCATACAGGGGGCGTTAGGAACTGAAGCTTTCTTT; CDR3: CASSIQGALGTEAFF; V: TRBV5-4; J: TRBJ1-1; D: TRBD1; size: NA
DNA: TGTGCCAGTAGTATACCCAGGGGCGGTGAAAAACTGTTTTTT; CDR3: CASSIPRGGEKLFF; V: TRBV19; J: TRBJ1-4; D: NA; size: NA
DNA: TGTGCCAGCAGCACCGGGACAGCCTATAATTCACCCCTCCACTTT; CDR3: CASSTGTAYNSPLHF; V: TRBV7-9; J: TRBJ1-6; D: TRBD1; size: NA
DNA: TGTGCCATATCCCCTTGGGGCAGGGGAAACACCATATATTTT; CDR3: CAISPWGRGNTIYF; V: TRBV6-1; J: TRBJ1-3; D: NA; size: NA
DNA: TGCGCCAGCAGCCAAGGACAGGGATTAGCTTATGGCTACACCTTC; CDR3: CASSQGQGLAYGYTF; V: TRBV4-3; J: TRBJ1-2; D: TRBD1; size: NA
DNA: TGTGCCAGCAGCAACAGGGGCGCGAACACTGAAGCTTTCTTT; CDR3: CASSNRGANTEAFF; V: TRBV5-4; J: TRBJ1-1; D: TRBD1; size: NA
DNA: TGTGCCAGCAGCCACAGGGGTGGAGGGCAGTACTTC; CDR3: CASSHRGGGQYF; V: TRBV11-2; J: TRBJ2-7; D: TRBD1; size: NA
DNA: TGTGCCAGCAGCTTGGAGGGCCCGGGCGAGCAGTACTTC; CDR3: CASSLEGPGEQYF; V: TRBV5-4; J: TRBJ2-7; D: NA; size: NA
DNA: TGTGCCAGCAGCCTGACAAGCTTAGCCAAAAACATTCAGTACTTC; CDR3: CASSLTSLAKNIQYF; V: TRBV6-6; J: TRBJ2-4; D: NA; size: NA
DNA: TGTGCCAGCAGCCCAAGGACCGATGCTAGGAATTCACCCCTCCACTTT; CDR3: CASSPRTDARNSPLHF; V: TRBV5-5; J: TRBJ1-6; D: NA; size: once
DNA: TGCGCCAGCAAGTCGAAGGAGAACACCGGGGAGCTGTTTTTT; CDR3: CASKSKENTGELFF; V: TRBV5-1; J: TRBJ2-2; D: NA; size: NA
DNA: TGTGCCAGCAGCTTGCGGGGGAACCAAGAGACCCAGTACTTC; CDR3: CASSLRGNQETQYF; V: TRBV5-4; J: TRBJ2-5; D: NA; size: NA
DNA: TGTGCCACCTCCATTGGGAGACTAGCGGGGGGTGGAGAGCAGTACTTC; CDR3: CATSIGRLAGGGEQYF; V: TRBV10-3; J: TRBJ2-7; D: TRBD2; size: NA
DNA: TGTGCCAGCAGCTTGGAGTATACGGATACGCAGTATTTT; CDR3: CASSLEYTDTQYF; V: TRBV5-8; J: TRBJ2-3; D: NA; size: NA
DNA: TGTGCCAGCAGCTTAGGCAGGGGACCCCAAGAGACCCAGTACTTC; CDR3: CASSLGRGPQETQYF; V: TRBV7-7; J: TRBJ2-5; D: NA; size: NA
DNA: TGTGCCACAACTCAGGGGGCGAGGGAGACCCAGTACTTC; CDR3: CATTQGARETQYF; V: TRBV10-3; J: TRBJ2-5; D: TRBD1; size: NA
DNA: TGTGCCACCAGCTTGTATTTGGGGACAGGTGGGAACGAGCAGTACTTC; CDR3: CATSLYLGTGGNEQYF; V: TRBV15; J: TRBJ2-7; D: TRBD1; size: NA
DNA: TGTGCCAGCAGCTTAACCGTCGGGGAAGCTTTCTTT; CDR3: CASSLTVGEAFF; V: TRBV7-2; J: TRBJ1-1; D: NA; size: NA
DNA: TGTGCCAGCAGTTATGATAGCAATCAGCCCCAGCATTTT; CDR3: CASSYDSNQPQHF; V: TRBV6-5; J: TRBJ1-5; D: NA; size: NA
DNA: TGTGCCAGCAGCGGAACCTTCGTGGAGCAGTTCTTC; CDR3: CASSGTFVEQFF; V: TRBV9; J: TRBJ2-1; D: NA; size: NA
DNA: TGTGCCAGCTCACCAGGGGGATTCAACCAAAACATTCAGTACTTC; CDR3: CASSPGGFNQNIQYF; V: TRBV18; J: TRBJ2-4; D: NA; size: NA
DNA: TGTGCCTGGAGTACAGGTAATCAGCCCCAGCATTTT; CDR3: CAWSTGNQPQHF; V: TRBV30; J: TRBJ1-5; D: NA; size: NA
DNA: TGTGCCAGCAGCTTAGCCATTTCGGGACAGATCATGAACACTGAAGCTTTCTTT; CDR3: CASSLAISGQIMNTEAFF; V: TRBV11-2; J: TRBJ1-1; D: TRBD1; size: NA
DNA: TGTGCCAGCAGTGAAATGGGACAGAACACCGGGGAGCTGTTTTTT; CDR3: CASSEMGQNTGELFF; V: TRBV2; J: TRBJ2-2; D: NA; size: NA
DNA: TGTGCCAGCAGCCAAGAGTGGAGGGATCAGCAGCCCCAGCATTTT; CDR3: CASSQEWRDQQPQHF; V: TRBV4-2; J: TRBJ1-5; D: NA; size: NA
DNA: TGTGCCAGCAGGGACCGCGGGGGAAGATCCTACAATGAGCAGTTCTTC; CDR3: CASRDRGGRSYNEQFF; V: TRBV7-2; J: TRBJ2-1; D: TRBD2; size: NA
DNA: TGCGCCAGCAGTGAGCCCGCGGACAGGGGGCTTTTTGGGAATCAGCCCCAGCATTTT; CDR3: CASSEPADRGLFGNQPQHF; V: TRBV10-2; J: TRBJ1-5; D: TRBD1; size: NA
DNA: TGTGCCATCAGGGAACTAGCGGGGGTGCGGGGTGAGCAGTTCTTC; CDR3: CAIRELAGVRGEQFF; V: TRBV10-3; J: TRBJ2-1; D: TRBD2; size: NA
DNA: TGCGCCAGCAGCCAAGTCGGGGGGCTCGTCGGGGAGCTGTTTTTT; CDR3: CASSQVGGLVGELFF; V: TRBV4-1; J: TRBJ2-2; D: NA; size: NA
DNA: TGCAGCGTCACGCTTGGGGGGGAGACCCAGTACTTC; CDR3: CSVTLGGETQYF; V: TRBV29-1; J: TRBJ2-5; D: NA; size: NA
DNA: TGTGCCAGCAGTGGGTTAGCGGGGGGGCCCGACCAGGAGACCCAGTACTTC; CDR3: CASSGLAGGPDQETQYF; V: TRBV6-1; J: TRBJ2-5; D: TRBD2; size: once
DNA: TGTGCCAGTAGTATTAGTACAGGCACTGAAGCTTTCTTT; CDR3: CASSISTGTEAFF; V: TRBV19; J: TRBJ1-1; D: NA; size: NA
DNA: TGCGCCAGCAGCCAAGATCAGGAGAGCAGAGTACTAACTGTCTCTGGAAACACCATATATTTT; CDR3: CASSQDQESRVLTVSGNTIYF; V: TRBV4-1; J: TRBJ1-3; D: NA; size: NA
DNA: TGTGCCAGCAGCTTAACGGGGGGGGACACCGGGGAGCTGTTTTTT; CDR3: CASSLTGGDTGELFF; V: TRBV11-3; J: TRBJ2-2; D: TRBD2; size: once
DNA: TGTGCCAGCTCACCACCTACGTCTGACTGGGGAGAGACCCAGTACTTC; CDR3: CASSPPTSDWGETQYF; V: TRBV18; J: TRBJ2-5; D: NA; size: NA
DNA: TGTGCCAGCAGTCCAGGGTCCACAATCTATGGCTACACCTTC; CDR3: CASSPGSTIYGYTF; V: TRBV14; J: TRBJ1-2; D: NA; size: NA
DNA: TGTGCCAGCAGCTGGACAGAATACACTGAAGCTTTCTTT; CDR3: CASSWTEYTEAFF; V: TRBV7-2; J: TRBJ1-1; D: NA; size: NA
DNA: TGTGCCAGCGTTGCGGGGAACACTGAAGCTTTCTTT; CDR3: CASVAGNTEAFF; V: TRBV28; J: TRBJ1-1; D: NA; size: NA
DNA: TGTGCCAGCAGCCAAGCGGAGCAGTATTGGTCCTACGAGCAGTACTTC; CDR3: CASSQAEQYWSYEQYF; V: TRBV14; J: TRBJ2-7; D: NA; size: NA
DNA: TGCGCCAGGGACAGGGGTGGGAATTCACCCCTCCACTTT; CDR3: CARDRGGNSPLHF; V: TRBV10-1; J: TRBJ1-6; D: TRBD1; size: NA
DNA: TGTGCCAGCAGCTCAACGGGATTCCCCGAGCAGTACTTC; CDR3: CASSSTGFPEQYF; V: TRBV9; J: TRBJ2-7; D: NA; size: NA
DNA: TGCGCCAGCAGCCAGACGGACAGGGAGGGCGAAAAACTGTTTTTT; CDR3: CASSQTDREGEKLFF; V: TRBV4-1; J: TRBJ1-4; D: TRBD1; size: NA
DNA: TGTGCCAGCAGCCCTGGGGCTTACTACAATGAGCAGTTCTTC; CDR3: CASSPGAYYNEQFF; V: TRBV11-2; J: TRBJ2-1; D: NA; size: NA
DNA: TGTGCCACCAGCAGTGACTACAGCAATGAGCAGTTCTTC; CDR3: CATSSDYSNEQFF; V: TRBV15; J: TRBJ2-1; D: NA; size: NA
DNA: TGTGCCAGCAGCTTAATTGCCGGGACAGCTACCTACGAGCAGTACTTC; CDR3: CASSLIAGTATYEQYF; V: TRBV5-6; J: TRBJ2-7; D: TRBD1; size: NA
DNA: TGTGCCAGCAGTGAGGGACAGGGGGCCGGGGAGCTGTTTTTT; CDR3: CASSEGQGAGELFF; V: TRBV6-4; J: TRBJ2-2; D: TRBD1; size: NA
DNA: TGTGCCAGCAGCTTAACCTTGGACAGCAATGAGCAGTTCTTC; CDR3: CASSLTLDSNEQFF; V: TRBV7-9; J: TRBJ2-1; D: NA; size: NA
DNA: TGTGCCAGCTCACCACCGTCTAACTATGGCTACACCTTC; CDR3: CASSPPSNYGYTF; V: TRBV18; J: TRBJ1-2; D: NA; size: NA